This TCR beta chain was identified in a study of graft-versus-host responses after intestinal transplantation. TCRdb keeps only in-frame clones here, not all; method: immunoSEQ multiplex PCR. Here the sample spans under 75,000 clones, roughly 90% being singletons. Germline V gene lookup returns CDR1 SGHRS and CDR2 YFSETQ. V was shortened by 0 bases and J by 9 bases, with 13 bases between the two germline ends. CDR3 size: 14 residues. Graft-derived tissue was subjected to processing to liberate intraepithelial and lamina propria lymphocytes. This clone turned up a few times. The J gene is TRBJ1-5, the V gene TRBV5-1; D gene uncertain. Sequenced here: ileum tissue, sampled approximately 56 weeks after transplant. This receptor was obtained from a human patient who received an intestinal transplant, so some T cells may come from the graft donor. CDR3 residues: CASSLDLSSGPQHF. The CDR3 DNA reads TGCGCCAGCAGCTTGGATTTGTCCTCAGGGCCCCAGCATTTT. The full variable domain, rest sourced from reference TRBV5-1 and TRBJ1-5, is KAGVTQTPRYLIKTRGQQVTLSCSPISGHRSVSWYQQTPGQGLQFLFEYFSETQRNKGNFPGRFSGRQFSNSRSEMNVSTLELGDSALYLCASSLDLSSGPQHFGDGTRLSIL.